Shown below are 23 T cell receptor beta chains from a single sample sequenced in a study of PD-L1 blockade in urothelial cancer. Profiling relied on immunoSEQ multiplex PCR, and the TCRdb table lists in-frame clones only, not all of them. The sample holds 70,000 to 95,000 clones, about 83% seen once. Indicated time point: pretreatment peripheral blood. The sample in question was PBMCs, obtained around atezolizumab (anti-PD-L1) treatment. These receptors were collected from a man between 60 and 75 years old with urothelial cancer.

This clone occurred a few times. The V and J genes are TRBV18 and TRBJ2-7, with D unclear. CDR1 and CDR2 from the germline V gene are KGHSH and LQKENI. With 2 bases removed from V and 0 bases from J, the gap between germline ends came to 11 bases. The CDR3 loop spans 15 amino acids. The CDR3 sequence: CASSPVTESSYEQYF. Here the CDR3 DNA reads TGTGCCAGCTCACCAGTGACGGAGAGCTCCTACGAGCAGTACTTC.

J is TRBJ2-7 and V is TRBV19; possibly TRBD2 for D (6 bases). The length of the CDR3 is 13 residues. V lost 1 base, J lost 7 bases, and 11 bases lay in between. Germline V gene lookup returns CDR1 LNHDA and CDR2 SQIVND (reference sequence). CDR3 amino acids: CASSIASRGEQYF. The CDR3 region has the DNA TGTGCCAGTAGTATAGCTTCACGGGGGGAGCAGTACTTC.

The chain employs TRBV2 and TRBJ2-7; D possibly corresponds to TRBD1 (5 bases). Germline V gene sequence: CDR1 SNHLY, CDR2 FYNNEI. Deletions cut 10 bases from V and 4 bases from J, with 11 bases between. The CDR3 totals 11 residues. CDR3 nucleotides: TGTGCCACGTCCAGGGTTTACGAGCAGTACTTC. Its translation is CATSRVYEQYF.

The genes are TRBV30 and TRBJ2-1, with 11 bases that match TRBD2. With 2 bases clipped from V and 8 bases from J, the junction kept 5 bases outside the gene matches. The germline CDR1 and CDR2 sequences are GTSNPN and SVGIG (reference sequence). The CDR3 consists of 14 residues. CDR3 protein: CAWSRSGGAYEQFF. CDR3 DNA: TGTGCCTGGAGTCGTAGCGGGGGGGCATATGAGCAGTTCTTC.

The rearrangement uses TRBV19 and TRBJ1-2; TRBD1 might be the D (6 bases). V was cut by 7 bases and J by 5 bases, with 17 bases left in between. Germline CDR1 LNHDA, CDR2 SQIVND (reference sequence). The CDR3 extends over 14 amino acids. CDR3 residues: CASTRQVLDYGYTF. The CDR3 region has the DNA TGTGCCAGTACCCGACAGGTCTTGGATTATGGCTACACCTTC.

This chain joins TRBV5-1 and TRBJ2-7, with D possibly being TRBD1 (5 bases). The CDR3 sequence is 13 residues long. In germline, CDR1 is SGHRS, CDR2 YFSETQ. V was trimmed by 6 bases and J by 4 bases, leaving 14 bases between them. CDR3 residues: CASNLGAQYEQYF. The CDR3 DNA is TGCGCCAGCAACTTAGGGGCCCAGTACGAGCAGTACTTC. Using reference TRBV5-1 and TRBJ2-7 for the parts outside the CDR3, the full variable domain is KAGVTQTPRYLIKTRGQQVTLSCSPISGHRSVSWYQQTPGQGLQFLFEYFSETQRNKGNFPGRFSGRQFSNSRSEMNVSTLELGDSALYLCASNLGAQYEQYFGPGTRLTVT.

V is TRBV29-1 and J is TRBJ2-5; 11 nucleotides agree with TRBD2. J was trimmed by 4 bases and V by 7 bases; bases with no gene match: 8. CDR1 and CDR2 from the germline V gene are SQVTM and ANQGSEA. The CDR3 sequence is 14 residues long. This CDR3 is CSASGLAGRETQYF. As DNA, the CDR3 is TGCAGCGCCTCCGGACTAGCGGGTAGAGAGACCCAGTACTTC.

The V call is TRBV19, the J call TRBJ1-1; D possibly corresponds to TRBD1 (6 bases). Trimming pared 3 bases from V and 0 bases from J, leaving 11 bases between. CDR1 and CDR2 (germline): LNHDA, SQIVND (reference sequence). This CDR3 is built from 15 residues. CDR3 region: CASSIEGVMNTEAFF. CDR3 DNA: TGTGCCAGTAGTATCGAGGGGGTCATGAACACTGAAGCTTTCTTT.

The rearrangement links TRBV4-2 to TRBJ1-5; 12 bases are a match to TRBD1. Looked up from germline, CDR1 is LGHNA and CDR2 is YNFKEQ. The CDR3 runs 16 residues. V lost 4 bases and J lost 4; bases outside the gene matches: 5. In DNA form, the CDR3 reads TGTGCCAGCAGCCCTGGGACAGGGGGCGAGAATCAGCCCCAGCATTTT. Amino acid sequence: CASSPGTGGENQPQHF.

The chain is built from TRBV28 and TRBJ2-7, with 8 bases fitting TRBD1. CDR1 MDHEN and CDR2 SYDVKM come from the germline V gene. The CDR3 spans 15 residues. V was pared by 5 bases and J by 7 bases, with 13 bases of the junction left unmatched. CDR3 sequence (DNA): TGTGCCAGCAGTCCAGGGGACAGGAGTCTTTTGGAGCAGTACTTC. Its protein is CASSPGDRSLLEQYF.

The rearrangement links TRBV5-1 to TRBJ2-3, with D possibly TRBD2 on 6 matching bases. Germline values: CDR1 SGHRS, CDR2 YFSETQ. CDR3 length equals 15 residues. V was pared by 0 bases and J by 3 bases, with 11 bases between. Written as DNA, the CDR3 is TGCGCCAGCAGCTTGGGTAGCGGCTATACAGATACGCAGTATTTT. Residues: CASSLGSGYTDTQYF.

This chain connects TRBV13 to TRBJ1-1; D possibly corresponds to TRBD1 (6 bases). V gave up 3 bases and J gave up 5 bases, with 16 bases separating them. In germline, CDR1 is PRHDT, CDR2 FYEKMQ (reference sequence). CDR3 length: 15 amino acids. This CDR3 reads CASSFSGTPVTEAFF. The CDR3 DNA reads as TGTGCCAGCAGCTTCTCCGGGACACCCGTTACTGAAGCTTTCTTT. The whole variable domain, remainder taken from reference TRBV13 and TRBJ1-1, is AAGVIQSPRHLIKEKRETATLKCYPIPRHDTVYWYQQGPGQDPQFLISFYEKMQSDKGSIPDRFSAQQFSDYHSELNMSSLELGDSALYFCASSFSGTPVTEAFFGQGTRLTVV.

J is TRBJ2-1 and V is TRBV5-4; tentative D call: TRBD1 (5 bases). V dropped 3 bases and J dropped 4 bases, with 14 bases sitting between them. Germline values: CDR1 SGHNT, CDR2 YYREEE (reference sequence). The CDR3 is 15 residues long. The CDR3 is CASSSLGVSYNEQFF. The CDR3 region has the DNA TGTGCCAGCAGCTCTCTAGGGGTCTCATACAATGAGCAGTTCTTC.

The chain combines TRBV5-1 with TRBJ2-5; TRBD1 aligns across 9 bases. The CDR3 loop spans 15 amino acids. Germline CDR1 and CDR2: SGHRS and YFSETQ. The J segment lost 2 bases and the V segment lost 4 bases, leaving 6 bases of the junction unmatched. CDR3 sequence: CASSRTGARQETQYF. In DNA form, the CDR3 reads TGCGCCAGCAGCCGGACAGGGGCTCGACAAGAGACCCAGTACTTC.

The J gene is TRBJ2-7, the V gene TRBV28; weak D call: TRBD1 (5 bases). Germline CDR1 MDHEN, CDR2 SYDVKM. Trimming stripped 4 bases from V and 5 bases from J, with 9 bases between. The CDR3 extends over 12 amino acids. The CDR3 here is CASSSSGNEQYF. DNA of the CDR3: TGTGCCAGCAGTTCCTCAGGGAACGAGCAGTACTTC.

The chain recombines TRBV5-4 with TRBJ1-2; a possible D gene is TRBD1 (5 bases). Germline CDR1 and CDR2: SGHNT and YYREEE (reference sequence). V dropped 4 bases and J dropped 2 bases, with 18 bases sitting between them. There are 16 residues in the CDR3. The CDR3 DNA reads TGTGCCAGCAGCCCGCGGCAAGGGGCAGGGAACTATGGCTACACCTTC. Amino acids: CASSPRQGAGNYGYTF.

This sequence joins TRBV2 and TRBJ2-3; the match to TRBD1 covers 7 bases. Trimming cost V 5 bases and J 0 bases; bases outside gene matches: 2. This CDR3 is built from 14 residues. Germline V lookup: CDR1 SNHLY, CDR2 FYNNEI. The DNA for the CDR3 is TGTGCCAGCAGTCGGGACAGCAGCACAGATACGCAGTATTTT. It is translated as CASSRDSSTDTQYF.

Points on this clone: The same CDR3 also results from other DNA sequences found in this sample. The J gene is TRBJ2-3, the V gene TRBV10-3, with 8 bases fitting TRBD2. Germline V CDR1 and CDR2: ENHRY, SYGVKD. Germline trimming cut 4 bases from V and 3 bases from J; bases unmatched to any gene: 3. The CDR3 length is 14 residues. The CDR3 DNA is TGTGCCATCAGTGGTGGCGGGGGGACAGATACGCAGTATTTT. It yields the protein CAISGGGGTDTQYF.

The DNA of the CDR3 is TGTGCCATCAGAAAAGACGGGACAGGACTATTGAATGAGCAGTTCTTC. It encodes CAIRKDGTGLLNEQFF. This chain joins TRBV10-3 and TRBJ2-1; 8 positions agree with TRBD1. The junction had 14 bases not matched to a gene; V was cut back by 6 bases and J by 7 bases. Germline V gives CDR1 ENHRY, CDR2 SYGVKD. This CDR3 is 16 amino acids long.

The chain carries TRBV10-2 and TRBJ1-5; no firm D call. CDR3 size: 13 residues. Trimming shortened V by 5 bases and J by 4 bases, and 9 bases separated the two germline ends. Germline V CDR1 and CDR2: WSHSY, SAAADI. The CDR3 is CASSSGYNQPQHF. The CDR3 DNA sequence: TGCGCCAGCAGTTCGGGATATAATCAGCCCCAGCATTTT.

The chain combines TRBV5-8 with TRBJ1-1; 7 bases map to TRBD1. Germline-derived CDR1 and CDR2 are SGHTS and YDEGEE. V lost 4 bases, J lost 5 bases, and 11 bases stayed unmatched. This CDR3 is built from 15 residues. CDR3 sequence reads: CASSLGDNRGTEAFF. In DNA form, the CDR3 reads TGTGCCAGCAGCCTGGGCGATAACAGGGGAACTGAAGCTTTCTTT.

The chain uses TRBV7-9 and TRBJ2-2; possibly TRBD2 for D (6 bases). V lost 3 bases, J lost 3 bases, and 11 bases lay in between. This CDR3 has 15 residues. Germline V lookup: CDR1 SEHNR, CDR2 FQNEAQ (reference sequence). The CDR3 reads CASSFTGVDTGELFF. CDR3 nucleotides: TGTGCCAGCAGCTTTACGGGGGTGGACACCGGGGAGCTGTTTTTT.

The chain employs TRBV2 and TRBJ1-1, with 10 positions matching TRBD1. The CDR3 sequence is 15 residues long. The trim removed 3 bases at V and 10 bases at J, leaving 11 bases unmatched. Germline V gives CDR1 SNHLY, CDR2 FYNNEI. The CDR3: CASSDSRDRGRVAFF. The DNA for the CDR3 is TGTGCCAGCAGTGACTCACGGGACAGGGGACGGGTAGCTTTCTTT.